This T cell receptor beta chain was sequenced during a study of T cell responses to AZD1222 COVID-19 vaccine. As for the study in general: Timing groups of about 4 and about 12 weeks for second doses were pooled.

Trimming removed 3 bases from V and 6 bases from J; junction bases left unmatched: 6. This CDR3 contains 15 residues. Germline V gene sequence: CDR1 LNHDA, CDR2 SQIVND (reference sequence). TCRdb's copy holds only in-frame clones and misses some; the assay was immunoSEQ multiplex PCR. The sample lists more than 95,000 clones; about 90% were seen once. This clonotype was sampled from an adult in good health. The chain recombines TRBV19 with TRBJ2-1, with 9 nucleotides matching TRBD2. The sequences come from peripheral blood, collected on day 0 of AZD1222 vaccination. The CDR3 protein is CASSIVAGGGNEQFF. The CDR3 region has the DNA TGTGCCAGTAGTATTGTGGCGGGAGGGGGCAATGAGCAGTTCTTC.